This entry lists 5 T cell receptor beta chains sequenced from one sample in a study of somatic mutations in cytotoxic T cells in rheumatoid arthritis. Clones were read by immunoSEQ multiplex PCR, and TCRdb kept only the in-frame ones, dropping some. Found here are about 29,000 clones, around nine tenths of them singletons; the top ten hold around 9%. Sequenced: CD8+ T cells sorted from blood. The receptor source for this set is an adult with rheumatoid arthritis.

Written as DNA, the CDR3 is TGTGCCAGCAGCCAAAACTTCGGGGACTACGAGCAGTACTTC. It is translated as CASSQNFGDYEQYF. The V and J genes are TRBV4-2 and TRBJ2-7; D might be TRBD2 (5 bases). Germline V gene sequence: CDR1 LGHNA, CDR2 YNFKEQ. The CDR3 is 14 amino acids. V lost 2 bases to trimming and J lost 3 bases, with 11 bases between them.

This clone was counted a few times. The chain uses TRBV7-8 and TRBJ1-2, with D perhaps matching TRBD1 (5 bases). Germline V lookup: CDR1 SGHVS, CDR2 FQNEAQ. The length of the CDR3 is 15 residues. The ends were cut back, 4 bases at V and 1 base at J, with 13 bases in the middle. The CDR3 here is CASSWATVLNYGYTF. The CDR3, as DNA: TGTGCCAGCAGCTGGGCGACAGTTCTTAACTATGGCTACACCTTC.

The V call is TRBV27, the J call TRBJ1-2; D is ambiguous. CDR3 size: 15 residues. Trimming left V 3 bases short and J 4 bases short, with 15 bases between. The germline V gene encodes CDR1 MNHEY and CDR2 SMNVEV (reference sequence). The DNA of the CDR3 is TGTGCCAGCAGTTTTTCTCCGGCAGGAATCTATGGCTACACCTTC. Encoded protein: CASSFSPAGIYGYTF.

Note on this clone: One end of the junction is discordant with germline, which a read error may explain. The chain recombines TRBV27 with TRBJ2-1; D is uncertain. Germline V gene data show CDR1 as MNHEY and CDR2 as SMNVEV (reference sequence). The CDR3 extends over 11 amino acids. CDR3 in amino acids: CASSAYNEQFF. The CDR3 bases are TGTGCCAGCAGTGCCTATAATGAGCAGTTCTTC.

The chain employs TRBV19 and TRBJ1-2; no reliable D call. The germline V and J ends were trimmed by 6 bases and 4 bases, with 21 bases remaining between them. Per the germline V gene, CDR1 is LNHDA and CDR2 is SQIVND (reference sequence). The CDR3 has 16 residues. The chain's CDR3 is CASSPPARYLSYGYTF. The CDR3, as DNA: TGTGCCAGTAGCCCCCCGGCCCGCTACTTGAGCTATGGCTACACCTTC. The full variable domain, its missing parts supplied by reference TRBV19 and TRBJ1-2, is DGGITQSPKYLFRKEGQNVTLSCEQNLNHDAMYWYRQDPGQGLRLIYYSQIVNDFQKGDIAEGYSVSREKKESFPLTVTSAQKNPTAFYLCASSPPARYLSYGYTFGSGTRLTVV.